These T cell receptor beta chains were read from a single sample in a study of blood T cells in healthy people across ages. One entry per CDR3 protein results from TCRdb running MiXCR on the 5' RACE reads. This repertoire shows about 1,400,000 distinct CDR3 sequences, around 59% found once; its top ten account for 6.5% to 8.5%. The sequencing input was blood. The receptors stem from a man aged 18 to 30 in good health. Each CDR3 is given with its conserved first and last residue. A D gene is named only where the DNA matches it firmly. The size of a clone is reported for some rows only, either as once, few or many, or as a class for expanded clones.

v_call: TRBV3-1; clone_size: .; d_call: .; j_call: TRBJ2-7; cdr3_nt: TGTGCCAGCAGCCCCGACAGGTTGAGGACCTACGAGCAGTACTTC; cdr3_aa: CASSPDRLRTYEQYF
v_call: TRBV5-5; clone_size: .; d_call: TRBD2; j_call: TRBJ2-5; cdr3_nt: TGTGCCAGCAGCTTGACGGGACTAGCGGTACAAGAGACCCAGTACTTC; cdr3_aa: CASSLTGLAVQETQYF
v_call: TRBV19; clone_size: .; d_call: TRBD1; j_call: TRBJ2-7; cdr3_nt: TGTGCCAGTAGTTTCAGGGGGCAGAGCTACGAGCAGTACTTC; cdr3_aa: CASSFRGQSYEQYF
v_call: TRBV12-3/TRBV12-4; clone_size: few; d_call: TRBD1; j_call: TRBJ2-4; cdr3_nt: TGTGCCAGCAGGGACAGGGCCAAAAACATTCAGTACTTC; cdr3_aa: CASRDRAKNIQYF
v_call: TRBV6-2/TRBV6-3; clone_size: .; d_call: .; j_call: TRBJ2-7; cdr3_nt: TGTGCCAGCAGTTACTTCGGGGATCCCTACGAGCAGTACTTC; cdr3_aa: CASSYFGDPYEQYF
v_call: TRBV6-2/TRBV6-3; clone_size: .; d_call: .; j_call: TRBJ2-5; cdr3_nt: TGTGCCAGCAGTTACGGGGCCCCGGACTACCGCCAAGAGACCCAGTACTTC; cdr3_aa: CASSYGAPDYRQETQYF
v_call: TRBV29-1; clone_size: many; d_call: TRBD2; j_call: TRBJ2-5; cdr3_nt: TGCAGCCCCCGGACTAGCGGGAGCGGAGGAGAGACCCAGTACTTC; cdr3_aa: CSPRTSGSGGETQYF
v_call: TRBV5-1; clone_size: few; d_call: .; j_call: TRBJ2-7; cdr3_nt: TGCGCCAGCAAGCTTAGTGTGAGCGGATCCTACGAGCAGTACTTC; cdr3_aa: CASKLSVSGSYEQYF
v_call: TRBV9; clone_size: .; d_call: .; j_call: TRBJ1-4; cdr3_nt: TGTGCCAGCAGCGCAGCGGGGACGGAAGATAATGAAAAACTGTTTTTT; cdr3_aa: CASSAAGTEDNEKLFF
v_call: TRBV20-1; clone_size: .; d_call: .; j_call: TRBJ1-2; cdr3_nt: TGCAGTGGCCTGGGTTTGGGCTATGGCTACACCTTC; cdr3_aa: CSGLGLGYGYTF
v_call: TRBV4-1; clone_size: .; d_call: .; j_call: TRBJ2-7; cdr3_nt: TGCGCCAGCAGCCAAGATTCTTCGGGCTACGAGCAGTACTTC; cdr3_aa: CASSQDSSGYEQYF
v_call: TRBV10-3; clone_size: .; d_call: .; j_call: TRBJ2-7; cdr3_nt: TGTGCCATCAGTGAGTCGTACGGTCCCTCCTACGAGCAGTACTTC; cdr3_aa: CAISESYGPSYEQYF
v_call: TRBV4-1; clone_size: .; d_call: TRBD1; j_call: TRBJ1-2; cdr3_nt: TGCGCCAGCAGCCTTAAGACAGGGGCCAACTATGGCTACACCTTC; cdr3_aa: CASSLKTGANYGYTF
v_call: TRBV5-1; clone_size: once; d_call: TRBD1; j_call: TRBJ1-4; cdr3_nt: TGCGCCAGCAGCGCCAGGACAGGGCAAACTAATGAAAAGCTGTTTTTT; cdr3_aa: CASSARTGQTNEKLFF
v_call: TRBV4-2; clone_size: .; d_call: TRBD2; j_call: TRBJ2-4; cdr3_nt: TGTGCCAGCAACCAAGTGAAAGCGGGAGGGACCATTCAGTACTTC; cdr3_aa: CASNQVKAGGTIQYF
v_call: TRBV5-1; clone_size: .; d_call: TRBD2; j_call: TRBJ2-3; cdr3_nt: TGCGCCAGCGGCCTAGCGGGGCGCACAGATACGCAGTATTTT; cdr3_aa: CASGLAGRTDTQYF
v_call: TRBV6-2/TRBV6-3; clone_size: .; d_call: .; j_call: TRBJ2-3; cdr3_nt: TGTGCCAGCAGTTACGCGGCCAGTAACCCAGATACGCAGTATTTT; cdr3_aa: CASSYAASNPDTQYF
v_call: TRBV20-1; clone_size: few; d_call: .; j_call: TRBJ2-1; cdr3_nt: TGCAGTGCTCTAGATCTGGGGGGTACCCACAGCCCCCACAATGAGCAGTTCTTC; cdr3_aa: CSALDLGGTHSPHNEQFF
v_call: TRBV20-1; clone_size: .; d_call: .; j_call: TRBJ2-5; cdr3_nt: TGCAGTGCTAGAGTGGCGAGAGAGACCCAGTACTTC; cdr3_aa: CSARVARETQYF
v_call: TRBV6-6; clone_size: .; d_call: .; j_call: TRBJ2-4; cdr3_nt: TGTGCCACGTGTGGGGAGCCCAAAAACATTCAGTACTTC; cdr3_aa: CATCGEPKNIQYF
v_call: TRBV6-5; clone_size: once; d_call: .; j_call: TRBJ1-1; cdr3_nt: TGTGCCAGCAGTTATGCCCCCGGGACGGTGAACACTGAAGCTTTCTTT; cdr3_aa: CASSYAPGTVNTEAFF
v_call: TRBV4-1; clone_size: .; d_call: TRBD1; j_call: TRBJ2-5; cdr3_nt: TGCGCCAGCAGCCGTATCAGGGGGCAAGAGACCCAGTACTTC; cdr3_aa: CASSRIRGQETQYF
v_call: TRBV25-1; clone_size: few; d_call: .; j_call: TRBJ2-7; cdr3_nt: TGTGCCAGCAGTGAGACAGGTGCTTTTACCTACGAGCAGTACTTC; cdr3_aa: CASSETGAFTYEQYF
v_call: TRBV7-4; clone_size: .; d_call: .; j_call: TRBJ2-4; cdr3_nt: TGTGCCAGCAGCTTAGCGACTGGGGGGGCCAAAAACATTCAGTACTTC; cdr3_aa: CASSLATGGAKNIQYF
v_call: TRBV6-6; clone_size: .; d_call: TRBD1; j_call: TRBJ1-2; cdr3_nt: TGTGCCAGCAGCGACGACAGGGGATATGGCTACACCTTC; cdr3_aa: CASSDDRGYGYTF
v_call: TRBV21-1; clone_size: few; d_call: .; j_call: TRBJ1-2; cdr3_nt: TGTGCCAGCAGCAATCTTCCCAGACAGGGTCAAGGCTATGGCTACACCTTC; cdr3_aa: CASSNLPRQGQGYGYTF
v_call: TRBV10-3; clone_size: .; d_call: TRBD1; j_call: TRBJ2-1; cdr3_nt: TGTGCCATCAGTGTGGGACAGGGGGCACGGCTCTGGGATGAGCAGTTCTTC; cdr3_aa: CAISVGQGARLWDEQFF
v_call: TRBV21-1; clone_size: .; d_call: .; j_call: TRBJ2-7; cdr3_nt: TGTGCCAGCAGCCCAGACACCCACTACGAGCAGTACTTC; cdr3_aa: CASSPDTHYEQYF
v_call: TRBV7-2; clone_size: .; d_call: TRBD1; j_call: TRBJ1-1; cdr3_nt: TGTGCCAGCAGCGACAAGACAGGGGTCAACACTGAAGCTTTCTTT; cdr3_aa: CASSDKTGVNTEAFF
v_call: TRBV24-1; clone_size: .; d_call: TRBD1; j_call: TRBJ2-3; cdr3_nt: TGTGCCACCAGTGATTTACAGGGGGCAACAGATACGCAGTATTTT; cdr3_aa: CATSDLQGATDTQYF
v_call: TRBV20-1; clone_size: .; d_call: TRBD2; j_call: TRBJ2-7; cdr3_nt: TGCAGCGCGTCTAGCGGAACCTACGAGCAGTACTTC; cdr3_aa: CSASSGTYEQYF
v_call: TRBV12-3/TRBV12-4; clone_size: .; d_call: .; j_call: TRBJ1-2; cdr3_nt: TGTGCCAGCAGCCGCGACAGCGATGGCTACACCTTC; cdr3_aa: CASSRDSDGYTF
v_call: TRBV7-9; clone_size: few; d_call: TRBD1; j_call: TRBJ2-6; cdr3_nt: TGTGCCAGCAGCTCGTCATTTCGGGACAGTAACTCTGGGGCCAACGTCCTGACTTTC; cdr3_aa: CASSSSFRDSNSGANVLTF
v_call: TRBV5-5; clone_size: few; d_call: TRBD2; j_call: TRBJ2-1; cdr3_nt: TGTGCCAGCAAGTTGACTAGCGTTGACTACAATGAGCAGTTCTTC; cdr3_aa: CASKLTSVDYNEQFF
v_call: TRBV6-2/TRBV6-3; clone_size: .; d_call: TRBD2; j_call: TRBJ2-1; cdr3_nt: TGTGCCAGCAGTCCCCGACTAGCGGGTCAGTTCTTC; cdr3_aa: CASSPRLAGQFF
v_call: TRBV12-3/TRBV12-4; clone_size: .; d_call: .; j_call: TRBJ2-5; cdr3_nt: TGTGCCAGCAGCGGCCGGCCCACAGGGCCGGGTAAAGAGACCCAGTACTTC; cdr3_aa: CASSGRPTGPGKETQYF
v_call: TRBV4-2; clone_size: .; d_call: .; j_call: TRBJ2-7; cdr3_nt: TGTGCCAGCAGCCAAGCGATTTCCCGCGAGCAGTACTTC; cdr3_aa: CASSQAISREQYF
v_call: TRBV4-3; clone_size: few; d_call: .; j_call: TRBJ2-5; cdr3_nt: TGCGCCAGCAGCCAGGTACTAGCTGACGAGACCCAGTACTTC; cdr3_aa: CASSQVLADETQYF
v_call: TRBV12-3/TRBV12-4; clone_size: .; d_call: .; j_call: TRBJ2-7; cdr3_nt: TGTGCCAGCAGTGTGCTGAGGGGGAGGGGCGAGCAGTACTTC; cdr3_aa: CASSVLRGRGEQYF
v_call: TRBV3-1; clone_size: .; d_call: .; j_call: TRBJ2-1; cdr3_nt: TGTGCCAGCAGCCAAGGACTAGGCTGGGACGATGAGCAGTTCTTC; cdr3_aa: CASSQGLGWDDEQFF
v_call: TRBV28; clone_size: .; d_call: .; j_call: TRBJ1-1; cdr3_nt: TGTGCCAGCAGACACGACCCAAGTAGTGCTTTCTTT; cdr3_aa: CASRHDPSSAFF
v_call: TRBV27; clone_size: few; d_call: .; j_call: TRBJ2-7; cdr3_nt: TGTGCCAGCAGTCCCACGGCAGACTACGAGCAGTACTTC; cdr3_aa: CASSPTADYEQYF
v_call: TRBV12-3/TRBV12-4; clone_size: .; d_call: TRBD2; j_call: TRBJ2-1; cdr3_nt: TGTGCCAGCAGTTCGGGACTAGCGGGGCAACTGGGCAATGAGCAGTTCTTC; cdr3_aa: CASSSGLAGQLGNEQFF
v_call: TRBV4-1; clone_size: few; d_call: TRBD2; j_call: TRBJ2-1; cdr3_nt: TGCGCCAGCAGCCAAGGAGCCCTAGCGGGGTACAATGAGCAGTTCTTC; cdr3_aa: CASSQGALAGYNEQFF
v_call: TRBV9; clone_size: few; d_call: TRBD1; j_call: TRBJ1-2; cdr3_nt: TGTGCCAGCAGCGTAGACCCAGGGGGCTATGGCTACACCTTC; cdr3_aa: CASSVDPGGYGYTF
v_call: TRBV11-2; clone_size: few; d_call: TRBD1; j_call: TRBJ2-1; cdr3_nt: TGTGCCAGCAGCTTAGTACCGGGACAGGGTTTCTACAATGAGCAGTTCTTC; cdr3_aa: CASSLVPGQGFYNEQFF
v_call: TRBV2; clone_size: once; d_call: TRBD1; j_call: TRBJ1-1; cdr3_nt: TGTGCCAGCAGTATTCACCGGGACAGGGGGTACACTGAAGCTTTCTTT; cdr3_aa: CASSIHRDRGYTEAFF
v_call: TRBV6-5; clone_size: .; d_call: TRBD1; j_call: TRBJ2-5; cdr3_nt: TGTGCCAGCAGTCCTACGGACAGGGGACACGAAGAGACCCAGTACTTC; cdr3_aa: CASSPTDRGHEETQYF
v_call: TRBV6-5; clone_size: .; d_call: .; j_call: TRBJ1-2; cdr3_nt: TGTGCCAGCGGACGGGGGGCACAGGGCTACACCTTC; cdr3_aa: CASGRGAQGYTF
v_call: TRBV6-1; clone_size: .; d_call: .; j_call: TRBJ1-1; cdr3_nt: TGTGCCAGCATCGAGTTAGGGGCCACTGAAGCTTTCTTT; cdr3_aa: CASIELGATEAFF
v_call: TRBV27; clone_size: .; d_call: .; j_call: TRBJ1-3; cdr3_nt: TGTGCCAGCAGCCTTGCTGGGTTAGAGTCTGACACCATATATTTT; cdr3_aa: CASSLAGLESDTIYF
v_call: TRBV5-1; clone_size: few; d_call: .; j_call: TRBJ2-1; cdr3_nt: TGCGCCAGCAGCCTGGACGGAGCCCACAATGAGCAGTTCTTC; cdr3_aa: CASSLDGAHNEQFF
v_call: TRBV12-3/TRBV12-4; clone_size: .; d_call: .; j_call: TRBJ2-1; cdr3_nt: TGTGCCAGCAGTAATAGGGAATCTGAGCAGTTCTTC; cdr3_aa: CASSNRESEQFF
v_call: TRBV5-6; clone_size: .; d_call: .; j_call: TRBJ1-4; cdr3_nt: TGTGCCAGCAGCCGACCCCTTAAGGATGAAAAACTGTTTTTT; cdr3_aa: CASSRPLKDEKLFF
v_call: TRBV2; clone_size: once; d_call: TRBD2; j_call: TRBJ2-2; cdr3_nt: TGTGCCAGCAGTGCTGCGGGAGGAGCCGGGGAGCTGTTTTTT; cdr3_aa: CASSAAGGAGELFF